What follows are 10 T cell receptor beta chains derived from one specimen sequenced in a study of blood T cell repertoires in COVID-19. Produced via immunoSEQ multiplex PCR; TCRdb's table is partial and in-frame only. The data show about 70,000 clones, about 76% seen once. The specimen sequenced was peripheral blood. The receptors stem from a woman aged 80 or over with active or convalescent COVID-19.

This clone was seen only once. This rearrangement joins TRBV7-9 to TRBJ2-3; 14 bases map to TRBD2. The CDR3 sequence is 17 residues long. In germline, CDR1 is SEHNR, CDR2 FQNEAQ (reference sequence). J was trimmed by 5 bases and V by 5 bases; bases with no gene match: 9. As DNA, the CDR3 is TGTGCCAGCAGCCGCTCGACTAGCGGGGGGGGAAGAGATACGCAGTATTTT. Translating it yields CASSRSTSGGGRDTQYF.

This clone showed up just once. This chain joins TRBV6-2 or TRBV6-3 and TRBJ2-5; TRBD1 aligns across 7 bases. The CDR3 runs to 14 residues. After removal of 5 bases from V and 3 bases from J, the junction contained 6 bases not matched to a gene. The V gene's germline CDR1 is MNHEY and CDR2 SVGEGT. The CDR3 region is CASSRWDSEETQYF. DNA of the CDR3: TGTGCCAGCAGTCGGTGGGACAGCGAAGAGACCCAGTACTTC.

This clone was observed a single time. The chain recombines TRBV7-9 with TRBJ1-2, with 8 bases aligning to TRBD1. Per germline, CDR1 SEHNR and CDR2 FQNEAQ (reference sequence). CDR3 size: 16 residues. V trimming: 3 bases; J trimming: 2 bases; junction bases outside the gene matches: 8. The CDR3 spells CASSFRQGPMNYGYTF. In DNA, the CDR3 is TGTGCCAGCAGCTTCCGACAGGGGCCCATGAACTATGGCTACACCTTC.

The chain recombines TRBV6-5 with TRBJ2-7; D unresolved. V lost 0 bases and J lost 6, with 18 bases in between. The CDR3 runs to 16 residues. Germline V CDR1 and CDR2: MNHEY, SVGAGI. The DNA of the CDR3 is TGTGCCAGCAGTTACTCTCCAGCCAACCCCTCAGGCGAGCAGTACTTC. Amino acids: CASSYSPANPSGEQYF.

DNA for the CDR3: TGTGCCAGCAGCGAGGGACAGTATAGCAATCAGCCCCAGCATTTT. Translated: CASSEGQYSNQPQHF. The V call is TRBV7-2, the J call TRBJ1-5; 7 nucleotides line up with TRBD1. After removal of 5 bases from V and 0 bases from J, the junction contained 4 bases not matched to a gene. The CDR3 loop spans 15 amino acids. Germline CDR1 reads SGHTA; CDR2 reads FQGNSA.

This rearrangement joins TRBV19 to TRBJ1-4; weak D call: TRBD1 (6 bases). Trimming pared 6 bases from V and 8 bases from J, leaving 16 bases between. Germline V gene lookup returns CDR1 LNHDA and CDR2 SQIVND (reference sequence). The CDR3 has 14 residues. The CDR3 loop reads CASRVYRDDEKLFF. Written as DNA, the CDR3 is TGTGCCAGTAGGGTGTACAGGGACGACGAAAAACTGTTTTTT.

The table lists this clone with many counts. The chain couples TRBV5-1 to TRBJ2-3; perhaps TRBD2 as D (6 bases). Per the germline V gene, CDR1 is SGHRS and CDR2 is YFSETQ. CDR3 length: 16 amino acids. Trimming shortened V by 0 bases and J by 3 bases, and 14 bases separated the two germline ends. CDR3 DNA sequence: TGCGCCAGCAGCTTGGTGCTTAGCGGAGAAACAGATACGCAGTATTTT. It specifies CASSLVLSGETDTQYF. Variable domain in full (rest from reference TRBV5-1 and TRBJ2-3): KAGVTQTPRYLIKTRGQQVTLSCSPISGHRSVSWYQQTPGQGLQFLFEYFSETQRNKGNFPGRFSGRQFSNSRSEMNVSTLELGDSALYLCASSLVLSGETDTQYFGPGTRLTVL.

This chain links TRBV7-6 with TRBJ2-7; D may be TRBD1 (5 bases). V was pared by 5 bases and J by 2 bases, with 7 bases between. Per the germline V gene, CDR1 is SGHVS and CDR2 is FNYEAQ. CDR3 size: 12 residues. The CDR3 region is CASSPDTYEQYF. The CDR3 DNA sequence: TGTGCCAGCAGCCCGGACACCTACGAGCAGTACTTC.

A single count supports this clone. This chain joins TRBV6-4 and TRBJ2-1; 12 bases align to TRBD2. CDR3 length: 15 residues. Germline CDR1 reads MRHNA; CDR2 reads SNTAGT. J gave up 8 bases and V 6 bases, and 8 bases lay outside the gene matches. This chain's CDR3 is CASRASGGGGDEQFF. In DNA form, the CDR3 reads TGTGCCAGCAGGGCTAGCGGGGGGGGCGGCGATGAGCAGTTCTTC.

This chain's CDR3 is CASSFQGQGITDTQYF. CDR3 sequence (DNA): TGTGCCAGCAGCTTCCAGGGACAGGGGATTACAGATACGCAGTATTTT. The J gene is TRBJ2-3, the V gene TRBV5-8; 10 bases agree with TRBD1. This CDR3 contains 16 residues. V trimming: 2 bases; J trimming: 3 bases; junction bases outside the gene matches: 6. Per germline, CDR1 SGHTS and CDR2 YDEGEE.